A selection of T cell receptor beta chains follows, all from one sample in a study of regulatory T cells in long-lasting Graves disease. TCRdb reprocessed the multiplex PCR reads with MiXCR, giving one entry per CDR3 protein. Of around 420,000 distinct CDR3 sequences listed, about 16% are singletons. The input for sequencing was peripheral blood mononuclear cells (PBMCs), taken at new diagnosis, from a patient treated with antithyroid drugs. Receptors originate from a female donor with Graves disease. Each CDR3 is given with its conserved first and last residue. Each record gives: J gene, V gene, clone size, D gene, CDR3 protein, CDR3 DNA. D genes are given only for firm matches. Clone size appears in some rows only: once, few, many, or a class for an expanded clone.

J gene: TRBJ2-1; V gene: TRBV6-2/TRBV6-3; clone size: few; D gene: TRBD2; CDR3 protein: CASSGTSGGAHEQFF; CDR3 DNA: TGTGCCAGCAGTGGGACTAGCGGGGGGGCCCATGAGCAGTTCTTC
J gene: TRBJ1-2; V gene: TRBV4-3; clone size: few; D gene: TRBD1; CDR3 protein: CASSQGTRDRANYGYTF; CDR3 DNA: TGCGCCAGCAGCCAGGGAACCAGGGACAGGGCTAACTATGGCTACACCTTC
J gene: TRBJ2-5; V gene: TRBV27; clone size: .; D gene: TRBD1; CDR3 protein: CASSLLTPGQGQGTQYF; CDR3 DNA: TGTGCCAGCAGTTTACTTACCCCGGGACAGGGGCAAGGGACCCAGTACTTC
J gene: TRBJ2-7; V gene: TRBV6-1; clone size: many; D gene: TRBD1; CDR3 protein: CASRPGQGAHEQYF; CDR3 DNA: TGTGCCAGCAGACCGGGACAGGGGGCCCACGAGCAGTACTTC
J gene: TRBJ1-1; V gene: TRBV4-1; clone size: .; D gene: .; CDR3 protein: CASSQDSQGTGTFF; CDR3 DNA: TGCGCCAGCAGCCAAGATTCACAGGGAACGGGGACTTTCTTT
J gene: TRBJ2-5; V gene: TRBV6-4; clone size: many; D gene: .; CDR3 protein: CASSEPGTSQKEETQYF; CDR3 DNA: TGTGCCAGCAGTGAACCAGGGACATCCCAAAAGGAGGAGACCCAGTACTTC
J gene: TRBJ1-5; V gene: TRBV3-1; clone size: .; D gene: .; CDR3 protein: CASSPTKCFNQPQHF; CDR3 DNA: TGTGCCAGCAGTCCTACAAAGTGTTTTAACCAGCCCCAGCATTTT
J gene: TRBJ1-6; V gene: TRBV2; clone size: few; D gene: .; CDR3 protein: CASSQTGGASPLHF; CDR3 DNA: TGTGCCAGCAGTCAAACAGGAGGGGCTTCACCCCTCCACTTT
J gene: TRBJ2-1; V gene: TRBV27; clone size: many; D gene: .; CDR3 protein: CASSSPELYNEQFF; CDR3 DNA: TGTGCCAGCAGTTCCCCAGAGCTGTACAATGAGCAGTTCTTC
J gene: TRBJ1-2; V gene: TRBV7-9; clone size: .; D gene: TRBD1; CDR3 protein: CASSLGETGIYGYTF; CDR3 DNA: TGTGCCAGCAGCTTAGGGGAGACAGGGATCTATGGCTACACCTTC
J gene: TRBJ1-1; V gene: TRBV30; clone size: .; D gene: TRBD1; CDR3 protein: CAWSVDRGVSSTEAFF; CDR3 DNA: TGTGCCTGGAGTGTTGACAGGGGAGTCTCCAGCACTGAAGCTTTCTTT
J gene: TRBJ2-3; V gene: TRBV11-2; clone size: many; D gene: TRBD2; CDR3 protein: CASSLAGGGADTQYF; CDR3 DNA: TGTGCCAGCAGCTTAGCCGGCGGGGGGGCGGATACGCAGTATTTT
J gene: TRBJ1-2; V gene: TRBV6-5; clone size: .; D gene: .; CDR3 protein: CASSYVEGVPTYGYTF; CDR3 DNA: TGTGCCAGCAGTTACGTGGAGGGGGTCCCAACCTATGGCTACACCTTC
J gene: TRBJ2-5; V gene: TRBV24-1; clone size: many; D gene: .; CDR3 protein: CATSDFSRGGETQYF; CDR3 DNA: TGTGCCACCAGTGATTTTAGCAGGGGTGGGGAGACCCAGTACTTC
J gene: TRBJ1-1; V gene: TRBV25-1; clone size: .; D gene: .; CDR3 protein: CASSESREITEAFF; CDR3 DNA: TGTGCCAGCAGTGAATCGAGGGAAATAACTGAAGCTTTCTTT
J gene: TRBJ1-6; V gene: TRBV28; clone size: .; D gene: .; CDR3 protein: CASSSLDRSYNSPLHF; CDR3 DNA: TGTGCCAGCAGTTCCTTGGACAGATCATATAATTCACCCCTCCACTTT
J gene: TRBJ2-5; V gene: TRBV18; clone size: few; D gene: .; CDR3 protein: CASSPPTGRGETQYF; CDR3 DNA: TGTGCCAGCTCACCACCTACGGGTCGCGGGGAGACCCAGTACTTC
J gene: TRBJ2-1; V gene: TRBV9; clone size: .; D gene: .; CDR3 protein: CASSVVTGGGNEQFF; CDR3 DNA: TGTGCCAGCAGCGTAGTCACAGGGGGGGGGAATGAGCAGTTCTTC
J gene: TRBJ2-3; V gene: TRBV27; clone size: few; D gene: .; CDR3 protein: CASSGRDSASTDTQYF; CDR3 DNA: TGTGCCAGCAGTGGCCGGGACTCCGCTAGCACAGATACGCAGTATTTT
J gene: TRBJ1-6; V gene: TRBV6-2/TRBV6-3; clone size: .; D gene: .; CDR3 protein: CASREIRENNSPLHF; CDR3 DNA: TGTGCCAGCAGGGAGATCCGGGAAAATAATTCACCCCTCCACTTT
J gene: TRBJ2-7; V gene: TRBV11-1; clone size: many; D gene: .; CDR3 protein: CASSARPKLATYEQYF; CDR3 DNA: TGTGCCAGCAGCGCCCGGCCTAAACTAGCTACCTACGAGCAGTACTTC
J gene: TRBJ1-1; V gene: TRBV3-1; clone size: many; D gene: .; CDR3 protein: CASSRQFEAFF; CDR3 DNA: TGTGCCAGCAGTCGACAGTTTGAAGCTTTCTTT
J gene: TRBJ2-2; V gene: TRBV6-1; clone size: few; D gene: .; CDR3 protein: CASRPDTFVAGELFF; CDR3 DNA: TGTGCCAGCAGACCGGACACCTTCGTGGCCGGGGAGCTGTTTTTT
J gene: TRBJ2-1; V gene: TRBV7-2; clone size: once; D gene: .; CDR3 protein: CASSLTAESSYNEQFF; CDR3 DNA: TGTGCCAGCAGCTTAACTGCGGAGAGCTCCTACAATGAGCAGTTCTTC
J gene: TRBJ1-1; V gene: TRBV28; clone size: many; D gene: .; CDR3 protein: CASRTHSTILTEAFF; CDR3 DNA: TGTGCCAGCAGGACCCATTCCACAATACTCACTGAAGCTTTCTTT
J gene: TRBJ1-5; V gene: TRBV4-1; clone size: many; D gene: .; CDR3 protein: CASSQAQMNQPQHF; CDR3 DNA: TGCGCCAGCAGCCAAGCACAGATGAATCAGCCCCAGCATTTT
J gene: TRBJ2-2; V gene: TRBV12-3/TRBV12-4; clone size: .; D gene: .; CDR3 protein: CASSESENTGELFF; CDR3 DNA: TGTGCCAGCAGTGAATCGGAGAACACCGGAGAGCTGTTTTTT
J gene: TRBJ1-1; V gene: TRBV2; clone size: many; D gene: TRBD1; CDR3 protein: CATRGGQANTEAFF; CDR3 DNA: TGTGCCACCAGAGGGGGACAGGCGAACACTGAAGCTTTCTTT
J gene: TRBJ2-1; V gene: TRBV12-3/TRBV12-4; clone size: many; D gene: TRBD2; CDR3 protein: CASRGSSGSSYNEQFF; CDR3 DNA: TGTGCCAGCAGAGGCTCTAGCGGGAGCTCCTACAATGAGCAGTTCTTC
J gene: TRBJ2-1; V gene: TRBV4-3; clone size: few; D gene: .; CDR3 protein: CASSQATRSYNEQFF; CDR3 DNA: TGCGCCAGCAGCCAAGCGACCCGCTCCTACAATGAGCAGTTCTTC
J gene: TRBJ1-2; V gene: TRBV2; clone size: .; D gene: .; CDR3 protein: CASSDGVAVGYTF; CDR3 DNA: TGTGCCAGCAGTGATGGGGTAGCGGTTGGCTACACCTTC
J gene: TRBJ2-7; V gene: TRBV4-3; clone size: many; D gene: TRBD2; CDR3 protein: CASSQDWAGVNEQYF; CDR3 DNA: TGCGCCAGCAGCCAAGACTGGGCGGGAGTCAACGAGCAGTACTTC
J gene: TRBJ2-3; V gene: TRBV7-8; clone size: .; D gene: TRBD2; CDR3 protein: CASTFMSGSSDTQYF; CDR3 DNA: TGTGCCAGCACCTTCATGAGCGGGAGTTCAGATACGCAGTATTTT